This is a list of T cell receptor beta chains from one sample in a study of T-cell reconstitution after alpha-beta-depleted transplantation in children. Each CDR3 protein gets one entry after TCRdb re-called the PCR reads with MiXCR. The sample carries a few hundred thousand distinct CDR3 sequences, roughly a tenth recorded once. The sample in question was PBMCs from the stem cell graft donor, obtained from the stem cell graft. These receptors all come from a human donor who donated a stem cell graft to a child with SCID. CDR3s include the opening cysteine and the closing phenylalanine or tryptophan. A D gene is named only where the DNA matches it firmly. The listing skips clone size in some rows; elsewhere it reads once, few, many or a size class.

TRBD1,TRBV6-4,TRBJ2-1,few,TGTGCCAGCAGCTCAGGACAGGGTGAGAATGAGCAGTTCTTC,CASSSGQGENEQFF
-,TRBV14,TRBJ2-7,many,TGTGCCAGCAGCCGAGGGACGCACTCCTACGAGCAGTACTTC,CASSRGTHSYEQYF
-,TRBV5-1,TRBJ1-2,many,TGCGCCAGCAGCTTAGTAGCGGTCGACTATGGCTACACCTTC,CASSLVAVDYGYTF
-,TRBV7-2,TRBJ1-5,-,TGTGCCAGCAGCTTAGGAGTCGGCAATCAGCCCCAGCATTTT,CASSLGVGNQPQHF
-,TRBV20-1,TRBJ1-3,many,TGCAGCGCTAGTAGTGTATCCGGAAACACCATATATTTT,CSASSVSGNTIYF
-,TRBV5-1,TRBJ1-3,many,TGCGCCAGCAGCTTGTGGGCAGGACGGAGCTCTGGAAACACCATATATTTT,CASSLWAGRSSGNTIYF
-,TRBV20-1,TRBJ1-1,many,TGCAGTGCCGCAGGGAAACCGAACACTGAAGCTTTCTTT,CSAAGKPNTEAFF
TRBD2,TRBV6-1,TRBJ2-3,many,TGTGCCAGCAGTGTGCAAGCGGGGGGAGCAGATACGCAGTATTTT,CASSVQAGGADTQYF
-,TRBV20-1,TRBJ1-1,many,TGCAGTGCTAGTCAGGACTTGGACACTGAAGCTTTCTTT,CSASQDLDTEAFF
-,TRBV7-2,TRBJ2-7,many,TGTGCCAGCAGCTTTCGGGTCAGCTCCTACGAGCAGTACTTC,CASSFRVSSYEQYF
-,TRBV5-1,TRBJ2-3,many,TGCGCCAGCAGCTTCTTCGGACCAGATACGCAGTATTTT,CASSFFGPDTQYF
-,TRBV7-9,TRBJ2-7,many,TGTGCCAGCAGCTTTGCCGGGAACAGAGGCGAGCAGTACTTC,CASSFAGNRGEQYF
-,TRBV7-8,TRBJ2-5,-,TGTGCCAGCAGCTCCCCTGGGCGAGACCAGTACTTC,CASSSPGRDQYF
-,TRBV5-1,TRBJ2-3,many,TGCGCCAGCAGCTTTGGGAGCAGCCCAGGGGCCAGCACAGATACGCAGTATTTT,CASSFGSSPGASTDTQYF
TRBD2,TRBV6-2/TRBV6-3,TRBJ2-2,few,TGTGCCAGCAGAGGACTAGCGGGCTACACCGGGGAGCTGTTTTTT,CASRGLAGYTGELFF
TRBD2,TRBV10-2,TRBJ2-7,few,TGCGCCAGCAGTGATCGGGGGGATCTGTGGGAGTACTTC,CASSDRGDLWEYF
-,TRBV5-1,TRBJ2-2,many,TGCGCCAGCAGCTTGGATCGTTCCCTAGACCGCCCCTGGGAGCTGTTTTTT,CASSLDRSLDRPWELFF
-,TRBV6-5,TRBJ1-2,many,TGTGCCAGCAGTTACCAGGCCCAACCCCAACGGCATGGCTACACCTTC,CASSYQAQPQRHGYTF
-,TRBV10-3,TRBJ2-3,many,TGTGCCATCAGTGAGTCGGTGGACACTTTCACAGATACGCAGTATTTT,CAISESVDTFTDTQYF
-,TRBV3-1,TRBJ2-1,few,TGTGCCAGCACCCAGGATTACCCCGACTCCTACTACAATGAGCAGTTCTTC,CASTQDYPDSYYNEQFF
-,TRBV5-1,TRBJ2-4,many,TGCGCCAGCAGCTCCAACAGGGACATTCAGTACTTC,CASSSNRDIQYF
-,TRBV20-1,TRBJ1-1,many,TGCAGTGCTAGAGATCAGAGGGACGAAGCTTTCTTT,CSARDQRDEAFF
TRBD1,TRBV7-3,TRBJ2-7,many,TGTGCCAGCAGCTCGAGACAGGGTGGCGAGCAGTACTTC,CASSSRQGGEQYF
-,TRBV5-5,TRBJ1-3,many,TGTGCCAGCAGCCGGGTGAATCCTGGAAACACCATATATTTT,CASSRVNPGNTIYF
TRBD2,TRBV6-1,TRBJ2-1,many,TGTGCCAGCAGAGTAGTAGCGGGGGGGAGGGAGCAGTTCTTC,CASRVVAGGREQFF
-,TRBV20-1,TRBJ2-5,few,TGCAGTGCTTTCCCCCTGTGGATAGCCAAAGAGACCCAGTACTTC,CSAFPLWIAKETQYF
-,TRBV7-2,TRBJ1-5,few,TGTGCCAGCAGCTTCGGGGGGGCCTCTCAGCCCCAGCATTTT,CASSFGGASQPQHF
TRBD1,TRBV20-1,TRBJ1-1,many,TGCAGTGCTAGAGAGTGGGACAGACTGAACACTGAAGCTTTCTTT,CSAREWDRLNTEAFF
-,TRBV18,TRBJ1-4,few,TGTGCCAGCTCACGCTCGCCTAGTAACGAAAAACTGTTTTTT,CASSRSPSNEKLFF
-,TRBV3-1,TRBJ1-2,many,TGTGCCAGCAGCCAAGCCGTCTATGGCTACACCTTC,CASSQAVYGYTF
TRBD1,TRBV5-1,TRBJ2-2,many,TGCGCCAGCAGCTCAGACAGGGCCACCGGGGAGCTGTTTTTT,CASSSDRATGELFF
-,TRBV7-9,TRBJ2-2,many,TGTGCCAGCAGCTTGGGCAGGGCAGGTGACACCGGGGAGCTGTTTTTT,CASSLGRAGDTGELFF
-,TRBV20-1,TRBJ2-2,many,TGCAGTGCCAGGAACCCCCGGGGGGCCTCCGGGGAGCTGTTTTTT,CSARNPRGASGELFF
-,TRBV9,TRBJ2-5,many,TGTGCCAGCAGCGTAGTTCAGGGTGGGCCGCAAGAGACCCAGTACTTC,CASSVVQGGPQETQYF
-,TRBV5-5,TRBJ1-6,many,TGTGCCAGCAGCTTGGCCTACGCCGAGAATTCACCCCTCCACTTT,CASSLAYAENSPLHF
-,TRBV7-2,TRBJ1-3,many,TGTGCCAGCAGCTTTTACCACAGCTCTGGAAACACCATATATTTT,CASSFYHSSGNTIYF
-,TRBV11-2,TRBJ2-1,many,TGTGCCAGCAGCTTAAGGTACGGGTTGGCTGAGAATGAGCAGTTCTTC,CASSLRYGLAENEQFF
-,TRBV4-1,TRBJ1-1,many,TGCGCCAGCAGCCGAGGCAGGGCGGAGAACACTGAAGCTTTCTTT,CASSRGRAENTEAFF
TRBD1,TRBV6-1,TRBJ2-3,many,TGTGCCAGCAGTAAGGGTCCGGCAGGGGGCTTCGATACGCAGTATTTT,CASSKGPAGGFDTQYF
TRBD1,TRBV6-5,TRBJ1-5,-,TGTGCCAGCAGTTTGCTTCCGGGACAGGGCCATAAGCATTTT,CASSLLPGQGHKHF
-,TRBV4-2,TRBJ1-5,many,TGTGCCAGCAGCCAAGATCTACAGTCTAATCAGCCCCAGCATTTT,CASSQDLQSNQPQHF
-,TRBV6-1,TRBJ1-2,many,TGTGCCAGCAGTGAACTGAGGACGTGGGGTGGCTACACCTTC,CASSELRTWGGYTF
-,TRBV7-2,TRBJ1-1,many,TGTGCCAGCAGCCAAGGAGGGGCCCCTGAAGCTTTCTTT,CASSQGGAPEAFF
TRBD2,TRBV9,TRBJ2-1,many,TGTGCCAGCAGCCCGAGGACTAGCGGGGGGGCCGGTTACAATGAGCAGTTCTTC,CASSPRTSGGAGYNEQFF
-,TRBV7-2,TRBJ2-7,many,TGTGCCAGCAGCCCTCGGGGGTCAACCTACGAGCAGTACTTC,CASSPRGSTYEQYF
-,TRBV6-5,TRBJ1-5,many,TGTGCCAGCAGTTACGGGGCAGTAAATCAGCCCCAGCATTTT,CASSYGAVNQPQHF
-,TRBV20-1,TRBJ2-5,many,TGCAGTGCCCAAACTAGGGAAGAGACCCAGTACTTC,CSAQTREETQYF
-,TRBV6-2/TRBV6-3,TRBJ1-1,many,TGTGCCAGCAGTTATATGGAGGGAACGACTGAAGCTTTCTTT,CASSYMEGTTEAFF
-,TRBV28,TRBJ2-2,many,TGTGCCAGCAGTTTATACAGGGCTACGGCCGGGGAGCTGTTTTTT,CASSLYRATAGELFF
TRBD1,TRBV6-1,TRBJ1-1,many,TGTGCCAGCAGCCGAGGGAATCGACAGGGGAACACTGAAGCTTTCTTT,CASSRGNRQGNTEAFF
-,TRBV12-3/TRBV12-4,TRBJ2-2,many,TGTGCCAGCAGTTTGTGGCCGAACACCGGGGAGCTGTTTTTT,CASSLWPNTGELFF
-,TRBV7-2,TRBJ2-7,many,TGTGCCAGCAGCTCCGATGACTCGTTACAGCAGTACTTC,CASSSDDSLQQYF
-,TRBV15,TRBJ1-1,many,TGTGCCACCAGCACCCTAGGAGGGTTCAGTAAAGCTTTCTTT,CATSTLGGFSKAFF